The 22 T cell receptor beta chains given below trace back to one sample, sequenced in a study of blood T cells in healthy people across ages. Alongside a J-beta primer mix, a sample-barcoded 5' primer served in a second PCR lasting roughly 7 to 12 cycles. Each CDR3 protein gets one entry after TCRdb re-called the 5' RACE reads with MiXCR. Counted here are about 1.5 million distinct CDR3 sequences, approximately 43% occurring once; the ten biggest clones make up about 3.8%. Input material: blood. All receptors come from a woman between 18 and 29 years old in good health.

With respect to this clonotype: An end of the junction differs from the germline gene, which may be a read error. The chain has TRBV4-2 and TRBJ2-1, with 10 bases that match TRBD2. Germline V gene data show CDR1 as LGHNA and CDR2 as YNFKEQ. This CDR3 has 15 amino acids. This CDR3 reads CVSSQELAGTYEQFF. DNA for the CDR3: TGTGTCAGCAGCCAAGAACTAGCGGGAACCTACGAGCAGTTCTTC.

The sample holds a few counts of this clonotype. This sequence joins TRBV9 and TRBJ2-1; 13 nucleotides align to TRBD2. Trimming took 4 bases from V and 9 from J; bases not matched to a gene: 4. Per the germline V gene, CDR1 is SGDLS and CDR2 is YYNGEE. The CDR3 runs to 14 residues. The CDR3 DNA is TGTGCCAGCAGCACCCGGACTAGCGGGGGTGAGCAGTTCTTC. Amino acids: CASSTRTSGGEQFF.

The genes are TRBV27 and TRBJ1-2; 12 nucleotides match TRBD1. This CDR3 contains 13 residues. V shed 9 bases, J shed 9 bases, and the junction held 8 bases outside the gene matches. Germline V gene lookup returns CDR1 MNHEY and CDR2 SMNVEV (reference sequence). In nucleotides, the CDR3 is TGTGCCAGTCGGGACAGGGGGCAGCCAAGCTACACCTTC. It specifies CASRDRGQPSYTF.

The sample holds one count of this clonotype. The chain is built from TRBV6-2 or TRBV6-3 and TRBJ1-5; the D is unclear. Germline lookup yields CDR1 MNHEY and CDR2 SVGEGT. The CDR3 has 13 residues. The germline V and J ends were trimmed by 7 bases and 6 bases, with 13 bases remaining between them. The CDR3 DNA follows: TGTGCCAGCACCGAAAGAAGGGTTCAGCCCCAGCATTTT. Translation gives CASTERRVQPQHF.

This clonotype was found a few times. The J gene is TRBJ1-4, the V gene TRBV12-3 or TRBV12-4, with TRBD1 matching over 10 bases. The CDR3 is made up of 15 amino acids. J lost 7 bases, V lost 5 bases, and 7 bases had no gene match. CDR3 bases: TGTGCCAGCAGTCCGGGACAGGGGAGGATTGAAAAACTGTTTTTT. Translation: CASSPGQGRIEKLFF.

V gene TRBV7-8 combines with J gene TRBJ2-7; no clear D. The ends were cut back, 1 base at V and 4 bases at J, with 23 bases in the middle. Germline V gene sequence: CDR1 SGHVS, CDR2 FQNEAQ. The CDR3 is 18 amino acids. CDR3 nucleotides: TGTGCCAGCAGCTTAGTTATATACCGGGCCTCAAACGTATACGAGCAGTACTTC. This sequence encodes CASSLVIYRASNVYEQYF.

CDR3 amino acids: CASSFPSGYGYTF. CDR3 DNA sequence: TGTGCCAGCAGTTTTCCATCCGGGTATGGCTACACCTTC. V usage is TRBV25-1 and J usage is TRBJ1-2, with unresolved D. Germline CDR1 reads MGHDK; CDR2 reads SYGVNS. The CDR3 is 13 amino acids. V was trimmed by 5 bases and J by 5 bases, leaving 12 bases between them.

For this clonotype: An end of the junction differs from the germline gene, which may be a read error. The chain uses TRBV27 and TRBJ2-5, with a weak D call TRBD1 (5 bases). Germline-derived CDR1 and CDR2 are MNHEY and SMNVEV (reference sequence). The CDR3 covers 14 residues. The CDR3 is CASSYQGQGETQYF. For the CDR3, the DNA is TGTGCCAGTAGTTACCAGGGCCAGGGAGAGACCCAGTACTTC.

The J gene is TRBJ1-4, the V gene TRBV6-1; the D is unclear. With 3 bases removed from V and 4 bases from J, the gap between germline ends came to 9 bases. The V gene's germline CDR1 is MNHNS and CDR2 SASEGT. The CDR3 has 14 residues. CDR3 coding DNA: TGTGCCAGCAGTGAGAGGCAGTTTAATGAAAAACTGTTTTTT. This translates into CASSERQFNEKLFF.

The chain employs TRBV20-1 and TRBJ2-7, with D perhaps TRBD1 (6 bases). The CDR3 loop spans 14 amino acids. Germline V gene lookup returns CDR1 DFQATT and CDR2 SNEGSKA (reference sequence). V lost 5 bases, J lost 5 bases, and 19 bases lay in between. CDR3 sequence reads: CSAVGPGTSDEQYF. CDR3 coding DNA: TGCAGTGCTGTCGGACCGGGGACAAGCGACGAGCAGTACTTC.

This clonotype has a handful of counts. The CDR3 loop is CASSSFPQDTQYF. In DNA form, the CDR3 reads TGTGCCAGCAGCTCCTTTCCCCAGGATACGCAGTATTTT. This sequence joins TRBV11-2 and TRBJ2-3; D ambiguous. Trimming stripped 4 bases from V and 6 bases from J, with 11 bases between. Germline V gene data show CDR1 as SGHAT and CDR2 as FQNNGV. This CDR3 comprises 13 residues.

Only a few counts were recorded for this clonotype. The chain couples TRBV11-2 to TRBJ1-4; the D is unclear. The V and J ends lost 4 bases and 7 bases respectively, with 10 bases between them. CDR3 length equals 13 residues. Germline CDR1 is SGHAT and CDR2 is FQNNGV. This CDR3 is CASSSPLREKLFF. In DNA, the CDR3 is TGTGCCAGCAGCTCACCACTCCGTGAAAAACTGTTTTTT. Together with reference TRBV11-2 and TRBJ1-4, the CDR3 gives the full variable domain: EAGVAQSPRYKIIEKRQSVAFWCNPISGHATLYWYQQILGQGPKLLIQFQNNGVVDDSQLPKDRFSAERLKGVDSTLKIQPAKLEDSAVYLCASSSPLREKLFFGSGTQLSVL.

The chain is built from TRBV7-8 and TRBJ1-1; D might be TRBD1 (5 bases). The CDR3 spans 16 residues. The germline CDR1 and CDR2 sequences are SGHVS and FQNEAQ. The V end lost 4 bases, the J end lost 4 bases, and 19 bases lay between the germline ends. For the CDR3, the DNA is TGTGCCAGCAGCTACTTTGCAAGGGACCTCACCACTGAAGCTTTCTTT. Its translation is CASSYFARDLTTEAFF.

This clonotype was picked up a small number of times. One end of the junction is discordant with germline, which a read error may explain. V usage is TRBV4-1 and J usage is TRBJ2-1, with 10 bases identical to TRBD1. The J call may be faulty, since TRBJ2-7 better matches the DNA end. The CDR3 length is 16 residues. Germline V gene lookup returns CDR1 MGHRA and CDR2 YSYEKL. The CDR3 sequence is CASSQDPGQGYNEQYF. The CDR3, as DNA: TGTGCCAGCAGCCAAGATCCGGGACAGGGGTACAATGAGCAGTACTTC.

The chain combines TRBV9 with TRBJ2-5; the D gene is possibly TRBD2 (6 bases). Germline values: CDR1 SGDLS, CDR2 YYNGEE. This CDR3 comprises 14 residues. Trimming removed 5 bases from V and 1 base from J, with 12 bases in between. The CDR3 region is CASSVGRGQETQYF. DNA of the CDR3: TGTGCCAGCAGTGTGGGGCGGGGCCAAGAGACCCAGTACTTC.

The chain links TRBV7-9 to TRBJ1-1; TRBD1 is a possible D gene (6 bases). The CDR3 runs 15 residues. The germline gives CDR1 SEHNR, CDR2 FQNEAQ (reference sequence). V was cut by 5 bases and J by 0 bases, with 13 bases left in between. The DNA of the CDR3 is TGTGCCAGCAGCCGACCGGGACAAATGAACACTGAAGCTTTCTTT. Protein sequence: CASSRPGQMNTEAFF.

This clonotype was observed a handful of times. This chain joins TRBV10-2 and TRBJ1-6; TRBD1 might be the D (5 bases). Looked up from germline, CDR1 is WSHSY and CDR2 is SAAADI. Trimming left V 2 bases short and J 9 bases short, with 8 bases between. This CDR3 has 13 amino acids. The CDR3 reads CASSELQGSPLHF. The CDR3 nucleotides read TGCGCCAGCAGTGAGCTTCAGGGTTCACCCCTCCACTTT.

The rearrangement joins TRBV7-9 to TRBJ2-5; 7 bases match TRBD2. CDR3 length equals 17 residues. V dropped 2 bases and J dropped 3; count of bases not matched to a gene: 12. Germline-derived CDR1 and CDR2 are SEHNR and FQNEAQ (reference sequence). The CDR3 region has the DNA TGTGCCAGCAGCTTACCCCATCTAGCGGATCGAGAAGAGACCCAGTACTTC. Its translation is CASSLPHLADREETQYF.

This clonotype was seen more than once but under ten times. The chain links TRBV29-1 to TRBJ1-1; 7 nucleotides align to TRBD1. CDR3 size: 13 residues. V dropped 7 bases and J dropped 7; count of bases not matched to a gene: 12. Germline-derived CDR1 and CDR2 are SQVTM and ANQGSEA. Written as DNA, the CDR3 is TGCAGCGCCTCCGCCAGGGGGAAATTTGAAGCTTTCTTT. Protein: CSASARGKFEAFF.

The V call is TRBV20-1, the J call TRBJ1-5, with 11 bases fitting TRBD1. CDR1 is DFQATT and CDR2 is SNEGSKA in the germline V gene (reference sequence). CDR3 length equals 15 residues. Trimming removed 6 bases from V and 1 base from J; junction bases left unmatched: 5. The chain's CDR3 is CSASDRGRSNQPQHF. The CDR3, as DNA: TGCAGTGCATCGGACAGGGGGCGAAGCAATCAGCCCCAGCATTTT.

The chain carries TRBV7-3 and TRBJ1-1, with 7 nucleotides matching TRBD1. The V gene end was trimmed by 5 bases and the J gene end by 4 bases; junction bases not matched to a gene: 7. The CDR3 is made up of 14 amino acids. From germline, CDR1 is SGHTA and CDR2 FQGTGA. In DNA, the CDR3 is TGTGCCAGCAGCGACCAGGGGGGGGTCACTGAAGCTTTCTTT. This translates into CASSDQGGVTEAFF.

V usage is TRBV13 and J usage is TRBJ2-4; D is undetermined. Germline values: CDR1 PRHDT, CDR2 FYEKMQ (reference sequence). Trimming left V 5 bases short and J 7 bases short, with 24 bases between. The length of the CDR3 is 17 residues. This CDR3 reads CASSPLVSTTGWNIQYF. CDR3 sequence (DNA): TGTGCCAGCAGCCCTTTGGTCTCGACGACCGGATGGAACATTCAGTACTTC.